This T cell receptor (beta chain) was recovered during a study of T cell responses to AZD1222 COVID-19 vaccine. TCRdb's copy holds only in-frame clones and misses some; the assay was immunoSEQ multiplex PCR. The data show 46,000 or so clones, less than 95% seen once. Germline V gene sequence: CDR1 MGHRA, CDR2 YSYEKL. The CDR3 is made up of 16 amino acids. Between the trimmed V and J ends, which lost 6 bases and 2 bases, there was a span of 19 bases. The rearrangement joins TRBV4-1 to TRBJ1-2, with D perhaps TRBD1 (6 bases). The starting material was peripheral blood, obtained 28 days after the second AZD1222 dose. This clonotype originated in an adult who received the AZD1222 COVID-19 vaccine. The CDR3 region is CASRDLQGKGNYGYTF. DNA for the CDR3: TGCGCCAGCAGGGACCTGCAGGGGAAAGGGAACTATGGCTACACCTTC.